These 32 T cell receptor beta chains were all obtained from the same sample, sequenced in a study of CXCR3-negative and CXCR3-positive naive CD8 T cells. TRB cDNA libraries were made by UMI-labeled 5' RACE. TCRdb reprocessed the 5' RACE reads; each CDR3 protein has one entry and no DNA is given. Its table lists around 140,000 distinct CDR3 sequences. The sequenced material came from naive CXCR3- CD8+ T cells from blood. Subset noted: CD45RO-CCR7+CD27+CD95- naive CD8+ T cells lacking CXCR3 (TNR3-). All receptors derive from a human donor in good health. Some clones in this sample may be carry-over from other donors' samples.

This rearrangement joins TRBV7-9 to TRBJ1-2; the TRBD1 assignment by TCRdb is unverifiable without DNA. The CDR3 is made up of 17 amino acids. CDR1 SEHNR and CDR2 FQNEAQ come from the germline V gene (reference sequence). The CDR3 region is CASSLPPLGRANYGYTF.

The J gene is TRBJ2-1, the V gene TRBV12-3 or TRBV12-4; the TCRdb call, TRBD2, lacks DNA for checking. The CDR3 is made up of 16 amino acids. The chain's CDR3 is CASSLAGTYSYNEQFF.

Here the CDR3 reads CASSPEDEQYF. The chain combines TRBV4-1 with TRBJ2-7; TCRdb's assignment of TRBD2 cannot be checked, as there is no DNA. There are 11 residues in the CDR3. The V gene's germline CDR1 is MGHRA and CDR2 YSYEKL.

The rearrangement joins TRBV29-1 to TRBJ2-7; lacking DNA, the TRBD1 call made by TCRdb goes unchecked. CDR1 and CDR2 (germline): SQVTM, ANQGSEA. CDR3 length: 12 amino acids. CDR3 loop: CSVVTGTYEQYF.

The V call is TRBV15, the J call TRBJ1-5. The CDR3 contains 14 residues. Germline lookup yields CDR1 LNHNV and CDR2 YYDKDF (reference sequence). The CDR3 sequence is CATDAGYSNQPQHF.

The V gene is TRBV5-1, the J gene TRBJ2-5; TCRdb picks TRBD2, but there is no DNA to check that call. Germline values: CDR1 SGHRS, CDR2 YFSETQ. This CDR3 contains 16 residues. The CDR3 sequence is CASSLYAGSYQETQYF.

This chain's CDR3 is CASSLKGRVGEKLFF. This chain links TRBV7-9 with TRBJ1-4; TCRdb calls TRBD1, which cannot be checked without DNA. Germline values: CDR1 SEHNR, CDR2 FQNEAQ (reference sequence). The CDR3 length is 15 residues. The entire variable domain, with the rest obtained from reference TRBV7-9 and TRBJ1-4, is as follows: DTGVSQNPRHKITKRGQNVTFRCDPISEHNRLYWYRQTLGQGPEFLTYFQNEAQLEKSRLLSDRFSAERPKGSFSTLEIQRTEQGDSAMYLCASSLKGRVGEKLFFGSGTQLSVL.

The chain carries TRBV4-2 and TRBJ2-1; there is no DNA to check the TCRdb D call of TRBD2. CDR1 LGHNA and CDR2 YNFKEQ come from the germline V gene. The CDR3 length is 17 residues. Here the CDR3 reads CASSQVPGLAGNNEQFF.

The chain is built from TRBV14 and TRBJ1-1. CDR1 SGHDN and CDR2 FVKESK come from the germline V gene. This CDR3 comprises 13 residues. The CDR3 spells CASSQVWLAEAFF.

This rearrangement joins TRBV6-6 to TRBJ2-2; TCRdb's D call of TRBD1 is untestable without DNA. The germline V gene encodes CDR1 MNHNY and CDR2 SVGAGI (reference sequence). CDR3 length: 13 amino acids. The CDR3 loop is CASSQGVSGELFF.

J is TRBJ2-1 and V is TRBV7-3; TCRdb's D call, TRBD1, is unchecked because there is no DNA. Germline V gene sequence: CDR1 SGHTA, CDR2 FQGTGA. This CDR3 spans 12 amino acids. The CDR3: CASSRGDNEQFF.

The chain employs TRBV29-1 and TRBJ1-2; lacking DNA, the TRBD1 call made by TCRdb goes unchecked. This CDR3 spans 13 amino acids. From germline, CDR1 is SQVTM and CDR2 ANQGSEA. CDR3 amino acids: CSDAGQGPYGYTF.

V and J are TRBV5-1 and TRBJ2-7; TCRdb gives TRBD1 as the D gene, but with no DNA this cannot be confirmed. The CDR3 extends over 16 amino acids. Germline V gene sequence: CDR1 SGHRS, CDR2 YFSETQ. The CDR3: CASSLRGGLGKGEQYF.

This chain connects TRBV29-1 to TRBJ2-5; TCRdb's D call, TRBD1, is unchecked because there is no DNA. Per the germline V gene, CDR1 is SQVTM and CDR2 is ANQGSEA. CDR3 size: 11 residues. This chain's CDR3 is CSGQGVETQYF.

V is TRBV11-2 and J is TRBJ2-3; the TCRdb D gene call, TRBD2, has no DNA to confirm it. Germline V gene sequence: CDR1 SGHAT, CDR2 FQNNGV. This CDR3 region has 13 residues. CDR3 in amino acids: CASGIIPGDTQYF.

The rearrangement links TRBV18 to TRBJ2-1; the TCRdb D gene call, TRBD2, has no DNA to confirm it. CDR3 length: 16 amino acids. In germline, CDR1 is KGHSH, CDR2 LQKENI. The CDR3 sequence is CASSPPSGRGYNEQFF.

The rearrangement uses TRBV12-3 or TRBV12-4 and TRBJ2-3; TCRdb proposes TRBD2, but this gene call is untestable without DNA. This CDR3 contains 16 residues. This CDR3 is CASSLGLAGEYDTQYF.

The CDR3 reads CASSKLGGAATDTQYF. The chain employs TRBV28 and TRBJ2-3; TCRdb's assignment of TRBD1 cannot be checked, as there is no DNA. This CDR3 region has 16 residues. The germline gives CDR1 MDHEN, CDR2 SYDVKM.

This rearrangement joins TRBV11-3 to TRBJ2-5; without DNA, the TCRdb call of TRBD2 cannot be checked. CDR3 length equals 14 residues. CDR1 and CDR2 from the germline V gene are SGHNT and YENEEA. The CDR3: CASNPMTSDETQYF. Full variable domain (rest looked up from reference TRBV11-3 and TRBJ2-5): EAGVVQSPRYKIIEKKQPVAFWCNPISGHNTLYWYLQNLGQGPELLIRYENEEAVDDSQLPKDRFSAERLKGVDSTLKIQPAELGDSAVYLCASNPMTSDETQYFGPGTRLLVL.

This chain uses TRBV28 with TRBJ2-5; the TCRdb D gene call, TRBD1, has no DNA to confirm it. CDR1 is MDHEN and CDR2 is SYDVKM in the germline V gene. This CDR3 comprises 15 residues. CDR3 sequence: CASRFTSGSQETQYF.

The J gene is TRBJ2-5, the V gene TRBV14; the D gene TCRdb calls, TRBD1, cannot be checked with no DNA. Germline V gene sequence: CDR1 SGHDN, CDR2 FVKESK. The CDR3 spans 14 residues. CDR3 loop: CASREGGYQETQYF.

The genes are TRBV27 and TRBJ1-2; TCRdb's D call of TRBD1 is untestable without DNA. Per germline, CDR1 MNHEY and CDR2 SMNVEV (reference sequence). There are 14 residues in the CDR3. CDR3 loop: CASSLQGGTIGYTF.

The V and J genes are TRBV5-6 and TRBJ1-1. The CDR3 runs to 16 residues. From germline, CDR1 is SGHDT and CDR2 YYEEEE. CDR3 protein: CASSPAGSQAYAEAFF.

The V gene is TRBV27, the J gene TRBJ2-2; the TRBD2 assignment by TCRdb is unverifiable without DNA. The CDR3 totals 18 residues. CDR1 and CDR2 from the germline V gene are MNHEY and SMNVEV (reference sequence). CDR3 protein: CASSLLSPAGGFSGELFF.

The chain combines TRBV7-8 with TRBJ2-1; the TCRdb call, TRBD1, lacks DNA for checking. The germline CDR1 and CDR2 sequences are SGHVS and FQNEAQ. The CDR3 is 18 residues long. CDR3: CASSFQRQGDRAHNEQFF.

The CDR3 loop is CASSETSSETQYF. This chain links TRBV6-5 with TRBJ2-5; TCRdb returns TRBD2, unconfirmable since there is no DNA. CDR1 is MNHEY, CDR2 SVGAGI, per germline. This CDR3 comprises 13 residues.

The V call is TRBV4-2, the J call TRBJ1-2; TCRdb indicates TRBD1, and absent DNA this call remains unverified. Germline-derived CDR1 and CDR2 are LGHNA and YNFKEQ. The CDR3 consists of 15 residues. The CDR3 sequence: CASSQDLEGYYGYTF.

The genes are TRBV4-2 and TRBJ2-5; lacking DNA, the TRBD2 call made by TCRdb goes unchecked. Per the germline V gene, CDR1 is LGHNA and CDR2 is YNFKEQ. This CDR3 has 13 residues. CDR3 residues: CASSQLADQTQYF.

This chain uses TRBV21-1 with TRBJ1-4; the D gene TCRdb calls, TRBD1, cannot be checked with no DNA. TRBV21-1 is an annotated pseudogene. This CDR3 spans 16 amino acids. The CDR3 loop reads CASSNWSGFPNEKLFF.

This chain joins TRBV9 and TRBJ2-3; TCRdb proposes TRBD2, but this gene call is untestable without DNA. Germline loops: CDR1 SGDLS, CDR2 YYNGEE. CDR3 length: 19 amino acids. This CDR3 reads CASSAPPGASGGAADTQYF.

This sequence joins TRBV29-1 and TRBJ2-7. The germline V gene has CDR1 SQVTM and CDR2 ANQGSEA. The CDR3 runs to 13 residues. This CDR3 is CSVVPDSSYEQYF.

This chain links TRBV4-2 with TRBJ2-1; absent DNA, TCRdb's TRBD1 call cannot be checked. The CDR3 consists of 15 residues. The germline CDR1 and CDR2 sequences are LGHNA and YNFKEQ. This CDR3 is CASSQGTGDYNEQFF.